This T cell receptor beta chain came from a study of beta chain features in type 1 diabetes. The authors reverse transcribed all of the isolated RNA, so sequencing captured expressed TCRB transcripts. The read count averaged around 3.5 million across naive, central memory and regulatory T cell samples. Only in-frame clones appear in the TCRdb table, and some are missing; sequencing was by immunoSEQ multiplex PCR. The repertoire consists of hundreds of thousands of clones, with less than 20% occurring once and the leading ten covering approximately 0.093%. CDR3 length equals 13 residues. V lost 5 bases and J lost 3, with 11 bases in between. Germline V lookup: CDR1 SGHTA, CDR2 FQGTGA. Details on this clone: Antigen specificity is unknown.

Study results and limitations: Within patients, naive, central memory and Treg TCRB repertoires seemed more similar than within healthy donors. In every one of the four CD4+ subsets, TCRB CDR3s were moderately but significantly shorter in Type 1 diabetes patients.

The sequencing input was naive CD4+ T cells from blood. This rearrangement joins TRBV7-3 to TRBJ2-7; a weak D match, TRBD1 (6 bases). The origin of this receptor is a man between 18 and 35 years old in good health. In DNA form, the CDR3 reads TGTGCCAGCAGCCGACAACAGGGCTACGAGCAGTACTTC. Its protein is CASSRQQGYEQYF.